This T cell receptor (beta chain) derives from a study of regulatory T cells in long-lasting Graves disease (dated by TCRdb to about 2021). About the investigation overall: Persistent Graves' disease was defined as persistently positive TSH receptor autoantibodies together with antithyroid drug treatment for over 5 years. On average, persistent Graves' disease patients in the clinical cohort had been on antithyroid drugs for about 9.3 years. The study was registered as a clinical trial and conducted in China. Persistent Graves' disease patients were compared with newly diagnosed Graves' disease patients by peripheral blood TCR sequencing and RNA sequencing. A total of roughly 35 samples underwent TCR sequencing: about 13 from persistent and about 20 from newly diagnosed Graves' disease patients.

Many counts were recorded for this clonotype. It lacks a known antigen. No qualities accompany the bases; no much larger clone lies one base away. V and J are truncated by 2 bases and 0 bases respectively, leaving an intervening sequence of 11 bases. Sequences MDHEN (CDR1) and SYDVKM (CDR2) are obtained from the germline V gene. From the cysteine up to the phenylalanine, the CDR3 has a length of 16 residues. Only the CDR3 portion is preserved as DNA: 48 bases, with reading frame beginning at the first base. Points the paper makes about the study in general: Preferential use of TRBV28, TRBJ1-2 and TRBJ2-5 was observed in persistent disease, whereas TRBV20-1 and TRBJ2-1 were favored in newly diagnosed disease. More public clonotypes were shared among persistent patients (roughly 3,000) than among newly diagnosed patients (over 900). The authors acknowledged the small sample size as a limitation that may reduce accuracy. Only peripheral blood was studied, because thyroid tissue, the primary lesion, was inaccessible. Sequencing and analysis were restricted to the TCR beta chain. Compared with newly diagnosed patients, patients with persistent Graves' disease had lower TCR Shannon entropy and fewer highly expanded clones, which suggests clonal expansion.

The method was multiplex PCR. The run used an Illumina HiSeq 4000. CDR3 regions were amplified by Arm-PCR with iRepertoire HTBI primers to construct TCR beta libraries. Gel purification was performed on PCR products prior to sequencing. The authors' analysis ran thus. Gene usage analysis of CDR3 amino acid clonotypes relied on the roughly 67 TRBV and 14 TRBJ segments identified across samples. Filtered high-quality paired reads were merged into contigs using COPE and FqMerger. Contigs were aligned with BLAST to IMGT TRBV, TRBD and TRBJ reference genes, and CDR3 was defined per IMGT. Highly expanded clones were defined as clonotypes with a frequency above 0.1%. Repertoire diversity was measured by Shannon entropy, and V-J evenness by the Gini coefficient. Public clonotypes were defined as clonotypes shared by more than one individual. The public sequencing data were trimmed at Q25 with fastp and processed into clonotypes with MiXCR by TCRdb, which kept only in-frame beta chains. Each CDR3 protein gets just one entry, which takes the most common genes and DNA from the rows behind it. TCRdb's processing, not the authors' own work, is the source of the V and J calls. The sample profile shows under 450,000 distinct CDR3 sequences; 20% to 25% of them were found once. 28% of the sample is in the top ten clones.

The time point label of this sample denotes: persistent/refractory GD, antithyroid drugs over 5 years with positive TRAb. For both TCR sequencing and RNA sequencing, RNA was extracted from PBMCs using TRIzol. The diagnosis of Graves' disease followed American Thyroid Association guidelines. Patients for the study were recruited at an endocrinology department in Xi'an, China. From each patient, 7.5 to 10 milliliters of peripheral blood was collected into an EDTA anticoagulant tube. Ficoll Paque Plus density gradient separation was used to isolate PBMCs, and no further T cell sorting was performed. RNA quality was checked with an Agilent 2100 Bioanalyzer and agarose gel, and concentration with a NanoDrop 2000.

The chain is made from TRBV28 and TRBJ1-5; no D gene can be assigned with confidence. This specimen consisted of peripheral blood mononuclear cells (PBMCs), obtained when the disease was refractory, from a patient treated with antithyroid drugs. This TCR derives from a woman aged 40 to 50 with Graves disease. Donor details come from another sample of the same person, matched by shared clones. The CDR3: CASSLLGFYSNQPQHF. In nucleotides, the sequence is TGTGCCAGCAGTTTACTCGGATTTTATAGCAATCAGCCCCAGCATTTT.